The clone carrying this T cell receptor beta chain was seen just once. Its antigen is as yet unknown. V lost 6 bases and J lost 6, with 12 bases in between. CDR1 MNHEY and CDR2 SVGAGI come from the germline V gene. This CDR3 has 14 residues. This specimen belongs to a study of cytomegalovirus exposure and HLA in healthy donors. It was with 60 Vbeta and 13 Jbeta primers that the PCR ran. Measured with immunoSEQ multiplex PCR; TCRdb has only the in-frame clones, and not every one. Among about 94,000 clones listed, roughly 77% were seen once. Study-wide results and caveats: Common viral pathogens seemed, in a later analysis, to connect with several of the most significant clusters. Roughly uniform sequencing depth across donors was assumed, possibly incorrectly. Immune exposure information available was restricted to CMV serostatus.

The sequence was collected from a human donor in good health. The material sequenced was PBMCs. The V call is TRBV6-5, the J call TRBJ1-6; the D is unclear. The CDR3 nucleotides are TGTGCCAGCAGGCTGGGCAGCTCTAATTCACCCCTCCACTTT. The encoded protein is CASRLGSSNSPLHF.